What follows describes a single T cell receptor (beta chain). Receiving focal radiation plus CTLA-4 blockade with ipilimumab were patients who had chemo-refractory metastatic non-small-cell lung cancer. These data are taken from a study of radiotherapy plus CTLA-4 blockade in lung cancer. Germline CDR1 SGHTA, CDR2 FQGNSA. The CDR3 length is 14 residues. With 1 base clipped from V and 7 bases from J, the junction kept 6 bases outside the gene matches. The table came from immunoSEQ multiplex PCR; TCRdb's copy has only in-frame clones and leaves some out. The table records roughly 44,000 clones, about 88% of them present only once.

The sample here was peripheral blood, taken from a patient treated with radiotherapy plus ipilimumab. V gene TRBV7-2 combines with J gene TRBJ1-2; TRBD1 agrees at 7 bases. The sequence was obtained from a human donor with non-small cell lung cancer whose response to radiotherapy plus ipilimumab could not be evaluated. CDR3 amino acids: CASSLEQGLGGYTF. CDR3 coding DNA: TGTGCCAGCAGCTTAGAACAGGGGTTGGGTGGCTACACCTTC.